This is a list of T cell receptor beta chains from one sample in a study of regulatory T cells in long-lasting Graves disease. TCRdb redid the calling of the multiplex PCR reads with MiXCR, one entry per CDR3 protein. The sample has about 220,000 distinct CDR3 sequences, roughly 19% seen once. The same data also went into a second study, on T cells in Graves' hyperthyroidism and ophthalmopathy.

The sample was peripheral blood mononuclear cells (PBMCs), taken at new diagnosis, from a patient treated with antithyroid drugs. The receptor set was obtained from a woman in her 30s with Graves disease. Both conserved end residues are part of each CDR3. A D gene is named only where the DNA matches it firmly. Expanded clones get a size class; other rows say once, few or many, or leave the size out.

abundance: NA; v_gene: TRBV9; j_gene: TRBJ1-3; len: 15; d_gene: NA; CDR3nt: TGTGCCAGCAGCGCCATCAGGGGCTCTGGAAACACCATGTATTTT; CDR3aa: CASSAIRGSGNTMYF
abundance: many; v_gene: TRBV28; j_gene: TRBJ1-2; len: 15; d_gene: NA; CDR3nt: TGTGCCAGCAGTTTATCCATCTTTTTCTCGGGAGGCTACACCTTC; CDR3aa: CASSLSIFFSGGYTF
abundance: NA; v_gene: TRBV20-1; j_gene: TRBJ2-1; len: 15; d_gene: TRBD2; CDR3nt: TGCAGTGCTAGACTAGCGGGGGCCATCTACAATGAGCAGTTCTTC; CDR3aa: CSARLAGAIYNEQFF
abundance: many; v_gene: TRBV2; j_gene: TRBJ2-7; len: 15; d_gene: TRBD2; CDR3nt: TGTGCCAGCAGTGAAGGGCGGGGGGGCCTCGACGAGCAGTACTTC; CDR3aa: CASSEGRGGLDEQYF
abundance: NA; v_gene: TRBV12-3/TRBV12-4; j_gene: TRBJ2-1; len: 16; d_gene: TRBD2; CDR3nt: TGTGCCAGCAGTCCAATAGCGGGAGGATCAAACAATGAGCAGTTCTTC; CDR3aa: CASSPIAGGSNNEQFF
abundance: NA; v_gene: TRBV10-1; j_gene: TRBJ2-2; len: 17; d_gene: TRBD2; CDR3nt: TGCGCCAGCAGTACGGGACTAGCGGGAGTTGGGACCGGGGAGCTGTTTTTT; CDR3aa: CASSTGLAGVGTGELFF
abundance: many; v_gene: TRBV12-3/TRBV12-4; j_gene: TRBJ1-5; len: 14; d_gene: NA; CDR3nt: TGTGCCAGCAGTGACAATTATAGCAATCAGCCCCAGCATTTT; CDR3aa: CASSDNYSNQPQHF
abundance: many; v_gene: TRBV20-1; j_gene: TRBJ2-3; len: 16; d_gene: TRBD2; CDR3nt: TGCAGTGCCCCGCGAGCGGGGGGATCTAGCACAGATACGCAGTATTTT; CDR3aa: CSAPRAGGSSTDTQYF
abundance: many; v_gene: TRBV12-3/TRBV12-4; j_gene: TRBJ1-1; len: 16; d_gene: NA; CDR3nt: TGTGCCAGCAGTTTAGTAGGGGGGGGGGTAGGCACTGAAGCTTTCTTT; CDR3aa: CASSLVGGGVGTEAFF
abundance: many; v_gene: TRBV28; j_gene: TRBJ1-4; len: 18; d_gene: TRBD1; CDR3nt: TGTGCCAGCAGTTTAAGGGACAGGGGGTACAAAGCTAATGAAAAACTGTTTTTT; CDR3aa: CASSLRDRGYKANEKLFF
abundance: few; v_gene: TRBV28; j_gene: TRBJ2-3; len: 14; d_gene: NA; CDR3nt: TGTGCCTCCACAGTAGGGGCCTACACAGATACGCAGTATTTT; CDR3aa: CASTVGAYTDTQYF
abundance: NA; v_gene: TRBV2; j_gene: TRBJ2-7; len: 16; d_gene: TRBD2; CDR3nt: TGTGCCAGCAGTGGGACTAGCGGGGGGGTTGGCGACGAGCAGTACTTC; CDR3aa: CASSGTSGGVGDEQYF
abundance: many; v_gene: TRBV4-1; j_gene: TRBJ1-1; len: 15; d_gene: NA; CDR3nt: TGCGCCAGCAGCCCAAACCCCGGGACGAACACTGAAGCTTTCTTT; CDR3aa: CASSPNPGTNTEAFF
abundance: many; v_gene: TRBV5-1; j_gene: TRBJ2-7; len: 14; d_gene: NA; CDR3nt: TGCGCCAGCAGCTTCTCGACAGGACAATACGAGCAGTACTTC; CDR3aa: CASSFSTGQYEQYF
abundance: many; v_gene: TRBV7-9; j_gene: TRBJ2-7; len: 17; d_gene: NA; CDR3nt: TGTGCCAGCAGCTTATCGGGGACCGGGGCCCAACCCTACGAGCAGTACTTC; CDR3aa: CASSLSGTGAQPYEQYF
abundance: NA; v_gene: TRBV9; j_gene: TRBJ1-3; len: 15; d_gene: NA; CDR3nt: TGTGCCAGCAGCGTAGATCCGGACTCTGGAAACATCATATATTTT; CDR3aa: CASSVDPDSGNIIYF
abundance: many; v_gene: TRBV28; j_gene: TRBJ2-2; len: 13; d_gene: NA; CDR3nt: TGTGCCATCGGGAACACTGCCACCTTTGAGCTGTTTTTT; CDR3aa: CAIGNTATFELFF
abundance: many; v_gene: TRBV20-1; j_gene: TRBJ2-1; len: 16; d_gene: TRBD2; CDR3nt: TGCAGTGCTACCCGACTAGCGGGAAGCTCCTACAATGAGCAGTTCTTC; CDR3aa: CSATRLAGSSYNEQFF
abundance: many; v_gene: TRBV12-3/TRBV12-4; j_gene: TRBJ1-1; len: 16; d_gene: NA; CDR3nt: TGTGCCAGCAGTTTACTTTTTCGGGGTCTGAGCACTGAAGCTTTCTTT; CDR3aa: CASSLLFRGLSTEAFF
abundance: many; v_gene: TRBV7-8; j_gene: TRBJ2-2; len: 16; d_gene: NA; CDR3nt: TGTGCCAGCAGCTTAGGAGTTGGGGGGCTAACCGGGGAGCTGTTTTTT; CDR3aa: CASSLGVGGLTGELFF
abundance: many; v_gene: TRBV5-1; j_gene: TRBJ2-5; len: 15; d_gene: TRBD1; CDR3nt: TGCGCCAGCAGCTTGGACGGGACAGGGGGAGAGACCCAGTACTTC; CDR3aa: CASSLDGTGGETQYF
abundance: NA; v_gene: TRBV2; j_gene: TRBJ2-3; len: 18; d_gene: TRBD2; CDR3nt: TGTGCCAGCAGGCCCTCACTAGCGGGAGCGTCAAGGCCAGATACGCAGTATTTT; CDR3aa: CASRPSLAGASRPDTQYF
abundance: NA; v_gene: TRBV28; j_gene: TRBJ2-5; len: 15; d_gene: NA; CDR3nt: TGTGCCAGCAGTTTATTGGCGGGGGCCAGGGAGACCCAGTACTTC; CDR3aa: CASSLLAGARETQYF
abundance: NA; v_gene: TRBV6-4; j_gene: TRBJ1-2; len: 14; d_gene: TRBD1; CDR3nt: TGTGCCAGCAGTCCTCGGACAGGGGGGCATGGCTACACCTTC; CDR3aa: CASSPRTGGHGYTF
abundance: few; v_gene: TRBV9; j_gene: TRBJ1-1; len: 13; d_gene: NA; CDR3nt: TGTGCCAGCAGCTCCACAAGTTCCACTGAAGCTTTCTTT; CDR3aa: CASSSTSSTEAFF
abundance: many; v_gene: TRBV5-1; j_gene: TRBJ1-4; len: 16; d_gene: TRBD1; CDR3nt: TGCGCCAGCAGTTCATCGGGGGACAGACCAAATGAAAAACTGTTTTTT; CDR3aa: CASSSSGDRPNEKLFF
abundance: many; v_gene: TRBV20-1; j_gene: TRBJ2-1; len: 15; d_gene: TRBD2; CDR3nt: TGCAGTGCACCACTAGCGGGAGGGCCAAGGAATGAGCAGTTCTTC; CDR3aa: CSAPLAGGPRNEQFF
abundance: few; v_gene: TRBV12-3/TRBV12-4; j_gene: TRBJ1-6; len: 14; d_gene: TRBD1; CDR3nt: TGTGCCAGTACGTGGACAGGAAGTAATTCACCCCGCCACTTT; CDR3aa: CASTWTGSNSPRHF
abundance: many; v_gene: TRBV15; j_gene: TRBJ2-3; len: 15; d_gene: NA; CDR3nt: TGTGCCACCAGCAGAGATCGACAGGCCACAGATACGCAGTATTTT; CDR3aa: CATSRDRQATDTQYF
abundance: NA; v_gene: TRBV3-1; j_gene: TRBJ1-2; len: 13; d_gene: NA; CDR3nt: TGTGCCAGCAGCCAAGATCTGGGGAATGGCTACACCTTC; CDR3aa: CASSQDLGNGYTF